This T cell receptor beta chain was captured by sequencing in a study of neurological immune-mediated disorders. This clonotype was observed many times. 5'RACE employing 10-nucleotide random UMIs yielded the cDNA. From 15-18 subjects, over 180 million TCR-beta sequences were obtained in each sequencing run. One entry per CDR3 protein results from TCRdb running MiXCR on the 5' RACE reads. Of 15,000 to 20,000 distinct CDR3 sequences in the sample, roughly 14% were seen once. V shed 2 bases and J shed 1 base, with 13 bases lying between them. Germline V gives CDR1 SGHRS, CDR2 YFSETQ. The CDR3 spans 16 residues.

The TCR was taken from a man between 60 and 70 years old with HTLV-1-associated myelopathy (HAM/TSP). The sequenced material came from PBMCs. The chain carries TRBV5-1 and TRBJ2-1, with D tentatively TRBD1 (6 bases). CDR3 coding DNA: TGCGCCAGCAGCTTTCTGGGGGCAGGTTCCTACAATGAGCAGTTCTTC. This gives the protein CASSFLGAGSYNEQFF.